This TCR beta chain originates from a study of T cell changes during pregnancy in multiple sclerosis. Trimming pared 1 base from V and 1 base from J, leaving 7 bases between. The germline CDR1 and CDR2 sequences are LNHDA and SQIVND (reference sequence). This CDR3 comprises 14 residues. Libraries were prepared by immunoSEQ multiplex PCR; TCRdb keeps only in-frame clonotypes and omits some of them. This sample yields under 55,000 clones, of which roughly nine tenths are seen a single time; roughly a tenth belongs to the top ten. This receptor was obtained from a female donor with multiple sclerosis, enrolled in a pregnancy study. The chain employs TRBV19 and TRBJ1-1; tentatively, D is TRBD1 (6 bases). The sequences come from CD8+ T cells from peripheral blood mononuclear cells, collected after pregnancy. The DNA of the CDR3 is TGTGCCAGTAGTATAGGAGGGGGGAACACTGAAGCTTTCTTT. Its translation: CASSIGGGNTEAFF.